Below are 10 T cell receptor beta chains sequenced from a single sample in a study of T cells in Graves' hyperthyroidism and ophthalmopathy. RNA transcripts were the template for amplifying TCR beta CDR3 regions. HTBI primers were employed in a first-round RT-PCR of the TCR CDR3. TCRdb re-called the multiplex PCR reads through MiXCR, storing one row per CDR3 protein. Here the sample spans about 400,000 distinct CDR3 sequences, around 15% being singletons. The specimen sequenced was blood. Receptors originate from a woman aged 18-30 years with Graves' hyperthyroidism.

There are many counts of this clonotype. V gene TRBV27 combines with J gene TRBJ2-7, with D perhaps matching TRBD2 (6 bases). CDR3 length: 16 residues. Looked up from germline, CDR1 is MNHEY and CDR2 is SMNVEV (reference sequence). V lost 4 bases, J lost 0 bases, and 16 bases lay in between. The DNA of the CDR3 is TGTGCCAGCAGTTCACCGGGACTCCAGAGCTCCTACGAGCAGTACTTC. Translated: CASSSPGLQSSYEQYF.

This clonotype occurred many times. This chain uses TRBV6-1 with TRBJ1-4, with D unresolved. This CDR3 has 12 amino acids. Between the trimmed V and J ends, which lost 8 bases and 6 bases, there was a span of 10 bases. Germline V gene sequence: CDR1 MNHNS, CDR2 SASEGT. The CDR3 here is CASSGSDEKLFF. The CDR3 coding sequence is TGTGCCAGCTCCGGATCGGATGAAAAACTGTTTTTT.

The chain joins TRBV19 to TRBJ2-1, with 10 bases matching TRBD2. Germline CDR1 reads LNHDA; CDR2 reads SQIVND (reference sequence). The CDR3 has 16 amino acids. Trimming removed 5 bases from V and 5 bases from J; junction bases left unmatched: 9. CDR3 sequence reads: CASSPVAGGRNNEQFF. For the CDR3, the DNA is TGTGCCAGTAGTCCGGTAGCGGGAGGTAGGAACAATGAGCAGTTCTTC. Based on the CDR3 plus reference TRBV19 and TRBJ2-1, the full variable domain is DGGITQSPKYLFRKEGQNVTLSCEQNLNHDAMYWYRQDPGQGLRLIYYSQIVNDFQKGDIAEGYSVSREKKESFPLTVTSAQKNPTAFYLCASSPVAGGRNNEQFFGPGTRLTVL.

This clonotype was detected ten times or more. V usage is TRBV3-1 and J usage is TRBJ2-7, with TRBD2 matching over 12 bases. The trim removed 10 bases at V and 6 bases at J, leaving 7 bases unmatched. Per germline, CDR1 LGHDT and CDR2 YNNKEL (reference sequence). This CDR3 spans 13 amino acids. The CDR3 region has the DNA TGTGCCACAGAGACTAGCGGGAGTCGCGAGCAGTACTTC. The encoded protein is CATETSGSREQYF.

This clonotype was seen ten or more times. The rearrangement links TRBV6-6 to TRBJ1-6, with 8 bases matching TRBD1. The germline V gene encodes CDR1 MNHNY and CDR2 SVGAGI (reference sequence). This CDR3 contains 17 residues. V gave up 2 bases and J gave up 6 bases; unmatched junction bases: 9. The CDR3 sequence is CASSYNYPGQVNSPLHF. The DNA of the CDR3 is TGTGCCAGCAGTTACAATTATCCGGGACAGGTTAATTCACCCCTCCACTTT.

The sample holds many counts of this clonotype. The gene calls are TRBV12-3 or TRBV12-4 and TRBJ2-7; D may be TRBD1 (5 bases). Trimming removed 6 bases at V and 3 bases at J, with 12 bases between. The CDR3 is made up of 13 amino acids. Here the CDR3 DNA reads TGTGCCAGCAGCCAGGGAAGGAACTACGAGCAGTACTTC. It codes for CASSQGRNYEQYF.

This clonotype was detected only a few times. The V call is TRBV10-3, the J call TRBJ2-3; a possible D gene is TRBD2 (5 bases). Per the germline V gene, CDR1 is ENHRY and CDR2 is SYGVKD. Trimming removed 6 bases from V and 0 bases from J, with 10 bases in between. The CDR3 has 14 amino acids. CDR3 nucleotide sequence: TGTGCCATCAGAGCGGAGGCTAGCACAGATACGCAGTATTTT. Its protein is CAIRAEASTDTQYF.

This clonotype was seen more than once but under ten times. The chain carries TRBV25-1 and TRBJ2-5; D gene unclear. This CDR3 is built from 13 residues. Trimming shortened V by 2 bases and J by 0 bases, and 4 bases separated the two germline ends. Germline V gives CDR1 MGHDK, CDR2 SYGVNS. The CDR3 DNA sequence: TGTGCCAGCAGTGAAGCGTACCAAGAGACCCAGTACTTC. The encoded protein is CASSEAYQETQYF.

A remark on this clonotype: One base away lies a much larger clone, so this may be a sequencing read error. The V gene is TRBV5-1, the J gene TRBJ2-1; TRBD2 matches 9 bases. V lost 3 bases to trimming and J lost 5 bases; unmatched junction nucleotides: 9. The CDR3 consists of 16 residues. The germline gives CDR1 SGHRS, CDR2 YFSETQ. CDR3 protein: CASSWASSGTNNEQFF. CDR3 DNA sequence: TGCGCCAGCAGCTGGGCTTCTAGCGGGACGAACAATGAGCAGTTCTTC.

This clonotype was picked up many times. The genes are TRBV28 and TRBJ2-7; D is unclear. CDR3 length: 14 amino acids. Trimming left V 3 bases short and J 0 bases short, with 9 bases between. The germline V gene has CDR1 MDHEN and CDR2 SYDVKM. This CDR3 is CASSFGSSSYEQYF. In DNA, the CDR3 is TGTGCCAGCAGTTTCGGCAGTAGCTCCTACGAGCAGTACTTC.